These T cell receptor beta chains were read from a single sample in a study of patients and donors after allogeneic stem cell transplantation. One entry per CDR3 protein results from TCRdb running MiXCR on the RT-PCR reads. This table has 150,000 to 200,000 distinct CDR3 sequences, less than 45% appearing once. Sequencing input: blood, either unsorted or a sorted T cell fraction (not recorded which). These receptors were taken from a human donor who was either an allogeneic HSCT recipient or a stem cell or donor lymphocyte infusion donor (not recorded which). It is not recorded whose cells these are; they may come from a transplant donor. The CDR3 runs from the conserved cysteine through the conserved F or W. The D gene is left open where the match is weak. The size of a clone is reported for some rows only, either as once, few or many, or as a class for expanded clones.

v_call	j_call	clone_size	d_call	cdr3_aa	cdr3_nt
TRBV5-1	TRBJ2-5	NA	NA	CASSLAYQETQYF	TGCGCCAGCAGCTTGGCGTACCAAGAGACCCAGTACTTC
TRBV6-2/TRBV6-3	TRBJ1-2	NA	NA	CASSYRRTRTNYGYTF	TGTGCCAGCAGTTACCGCCGGACACGGACCAACTATGGCTACACCTTC
TRBV25-1	TRBJ1-1	few	NA	CASKRVGPINTEAFF	TGTGCCAGCAAGCGAGTTGGGCCCATCAACACTGAAGCTTTCTTT
TRBV20-1	TRBJ1-3	few	NA	CSARDWTVTGNTIYF	TGCAGTGCTAGAGATTGGACAGTAACTGGAAACACCATATATTTT
TRBV7-2	TRBJ1-1	few	NA	CASSFLARTEAFF	TGTGCCAGCAGCTTTTTGGCCCGCACTGAAGCTTTCTTT
TRBV29-1	TRBJ2-1	few	TRBD2	CSVLVGGSGNEQFF	TGCAGCGTGCTCGTGGGGGGTAGCGGGAATGAGCAGTTCTTC
TRBV7-8	TRBJ2-3	NA	TRBD2	CASRWGLAVSDTQYF	TGTGCCAGCAGATGGGGACTAGCGGTGAGCGATACGCAGTATTTT
TRBV5-1	TRBJ1-1	few	NA	CASSPTDGNTEAFF	TGCGCCAGCAGCCCCACCGACGGGAACACTGAAGCTTTCTTT
TRBV12-3/TRBV12-4	TRBJ2-3	few	TRBD1	CASSYGTGGRTDTQYF	TGTGCCAGCAGTTATGGGACAGGGGGGCGAACAGATACGCAGTATTTT
TRBV2	TRBJ1-5	NA	TRBD1	CASTLLDRRVQPQHF	TGTGCCAGCACCCTTTTGGACAGGAGGGTTCAGCCCCAGCATTTT
TRBV7-2	TRBJ1-1	few	NA	CASSLEAGWTEAFF	TGTGCCAGCAGCTTAGAGGCAGGATGGACTGAAGCTTTCTTT
TRBV9	TRBJ2-7	NA	TRBD1	CASSVGEGQGTYEQYF	TGTGCCAGCAGCGTAGGAGAGGGACAGGGGACCTACGAGCAGTACTTC
TRBV7-8	TRBJ2-3	NA	NA	CASKTTDTQYF	TGTGCCAGCAAAACCACAGATACGCAGTATTTT
TRBV5-1	TRBJ1-3	few	NA	CASSLDGISGNTIYF	TGCGCCAGCAGCTTGGACGGCATCTCTGGAAACACCATATATTTT
TRBV6-5	TRBJ1-2	NA	TRBD1	CASSRQGYGYTF	TGTGCCAGCAGTCGACAGGGTTATGGCTACACCTTC
TRBV5-1	TRBJ1-1	NA	NA	CASSLLTRGMNTEAFF	TGCGCCAGCAGCTTGTTGACAAGGGGGATGAACACTGAAGCTTTCTTT
TRBV12-3/TRBV12-4	TRBJ2-7	NA	NA	CASSQRGGEHEQYF	TGTGCCAGCAGCCAGCGCGGAGGGGAACACGAGCAGTACTTC
TRBV12-3/TRBV12-4	TRBJ2-3	NA	NA	CASSETSFNTQYF	TGTGCCAGCAGCGAAACAAGTTTTAATACGCAGTATTTT
TRBV29-1	TRBJ2-1	NA	NA	CSVEGTESSYNEQFF	TGCAGCGTTGAAGGTACAGAAAGCTCCTACAATGAGCAGTTCTTC
TRBV2	TRBJ1-2	NA	NA	CASSEVIGYTF	TGTGCCAGCAGTGAAGTAATCGGCTACACCTTC
TRBV2	TRBJ1-6	few	NA	CASSTLQVPHSPLHF	TGTGCCAGCAGTACTCTCCAGGTCCCCCATTCACCCCTCCACTTT
TRBV3-1	TRBJ1-2	NA	NA	CASSQAVSSGQLYGYTF	TGTGCCAGCAGCCAAGCGGTGTCGTCAGGCCAGCTGTATGGCTACACCTTC
TRBV12-3/TRBV12-4	TRBJ2-7	NA	TRBD1	CASSSSTGAEQYF	TGTGCCAGCAGTTCCAGTACAGGGGCCGAGCAGTACTTC
TRBV3-1	TRBJ1-1	few	TRBD1	CASTKTGGTEAFF	TGTGCCAGCACCAAGACAGGGGGCACTGAAGCTTTCTTT
TRBV28	TRBJ2-7	NA	TRBD2	CASSFMREGEQYF	TGTGCCAGCAGTTTTATGCGGGAGGGGGAGCAGTACTTC
TRBV24-1	TRBJ2-6	NA	NA	CATSYSSSGANVLTF	TGTGCCACATCCTACAGCAGCTCTGGGGCCAACGTCCTGACTTTC
TRBV6-5	TRBJ2-5	NA	TRBD1	CASSYRGTGGETQYF	TGTGCCAGCAGTTACAGAGGGACAGGTGGAGAGACCCAGTACTTC
TRBV13	TRBJ2-3	NA	NA	CASSLAETQYF	TGTGCCAGCAGCTTAGCAGAGACGCAGTATTTT
TRBV28	TRBJ1-4	NA	NA	CASSFRASIGYKKLFF	TGTGCCAGCAGTTTTAGGGCATCAATCGGCTACAAAAAACTGTTTTTT
TRBV2	TRBJ1-1	NA	TRBD1	CASSIRDSPDVEAFF	TGTGCCAGCAGTATTCGGGACAGCCCGGACGTTGAAGCTTTCTTT
TRBV9	TRBJ2-1	NA	NA	CASSVAGAGEQFF	TGTGCCAGCAGCGTAGCTGGGGCGGGAGAGCAGTTCTTC
TRBV28	TRBJ1-1	few	NA	CASSLLARDAFF	TGTGCCAGCAGTTTATTGGCCCGCGACGCTTTCTTT
TRBV6-5	TRBJ1-5	few	TRBD1	CASGTGNQPQHF	TGTGCCAGTGGGACAGGGAATCAGCCCCAGCATTTT
TRBV6-2/TRBV6-3	TRBJ2-5	NA	TRBD2	CASSNPGTSGKRWDF	TGTGCCAGCAGTAACCCTGGGACTAGCGGGAAGAGATGGGACTTC
TRBV5-1	TRBJ2-5	NA	NA	CASSLTQETQYF	TGCGCCAGCAGCCTCACGCAAGAGACCCAGTACTTC
TRBV14	TRBJ2-7	few	NA	CASSQESFHYEQYF	TGTGCCAGCAGCCAAGAAAGTTTTCACTACGAGCAGTACTTC
TRBV11-2	TRBJ2-3	NA	NA	CASSLMSRLTDTQYF	TGTGCCAGCAGCTTAATGTCTAGACTCACAGATACGCAGTATTTT
TRBV5-8	TRBJ1-3	NA	NA	CASSPPGTAGNTIYF	TGTGCCAGCAGCCCTCCCGGGACGGCTGGAAACACCATATATTTT
TRBV6-1	TRBJ1-2	NA	NA	CASSEGVGSNYGYTF	TGTGCCAGCAGTGAAGGGGTAGGGAGCAACTATGGCTACACCTTC
TRBV6-6	TRBJ1-2	few	NA	CASSLLQGLYGYTF	TGTGCCAGCAGCCTTCTTCAGGGCCTTTATGGCTACACCTTC
TRBV20-1	TRBJ1-1	NA	NA	CSASQPGRDEAFF	TGCAGTGCTAGTCAACCCGGGAGGGATGAAGCTTTCTTT
TRBV9	TRBJ2-3	NA	NA	CASSAGVQADTQYF	TGTGCCAGCAGCGCGGGAGTGCAAGCAGATACGCAGTATTTT
TRBV20-1	TRBJ1-2	NA	NA	CSAAPGPNYGYTF	TGCAGTGCTGCCCCGGGCCCTAACTATGGCTACACCTTC
TRBV12-3/TRBV12-4	TRBJ1-3	few	TRBD1	CASIPGTEGNTIYF	TGTGCCAGCATCCCCGGGACAGAGGGAAACACCATATATTTT
TRBV7-9	TRBJ2-1	NA	NA	CASSLILTDSSYNEQFF	TGTGCCAGCAGCTTAATTTTGACGGACTCCTCCTACAATGAGCAGTTCTTC
TRBV12-3/TRBV12-4	TRBJ2-1	NA	TRBD2	CASKGTSINEQFF	TGTGCCAGCAAGGGGACTAGCATCAATGAGCAGTTCTTC
TRBV19	TRBJ1-1	NA	NA	CASNNPWATEAFF	TGTGCCAGTAACAACCCTTGGGCCACTGAAGCTTTCTTT
TRBV6-6	TRBJ1-2	NA	NA	CASSYPGLYGYTF	TGTGCCAGCAGTTACCCAGGGCTCTATGGCTACACCTTC
TRBV3-1	TRBJ2-1	NA	NA	CASSQDRVDISNEQFF	TGTGCCAGCAGCCAAGATCGAGTAGACATCAGCAATGAGCAGTTCTTC
TRBV7-9	TRBJ1-1	NA	NA	CASSLESGVLTEAFF	TGTGCCAGCAGCTTAGAATCGGGCGTACTCACTGAAGCTTTCTTT
TRBV20-1	TRBJ1-1	NA	NA	CSARDAAVKTEAFF	TGCAGTGCTAGAGATGCAGCGGTAAAAACTGAAGCTTTCTTT
TRBV27	TRBJ1-2	NA	NA	CASSSPGNGYTF	TGTGCCAGCAGCTCACCAGGAAATGGCTACACCTTC
TRBV6-5	TRBJ2-7	NA	NA	CASSYSSGVGEQYF	TGTGCCAGCAGTTACTCGTCAGGAGTAGGCGAGCAGTACTTC
TRBV6-2/TRBV6-3	TRBJ1-1	NA	NA	CASSLVPGVPEAFF	TGTGCCAGCAGTTTAGTCCCGGGGGTACCTGAAGCTTTCTTT
TRBV12-3/TRBV12-4	TRBJ1-2	NA	NA	CASSLGRMGPGYTF	TGTGCCAGCAGTTTGGGCAGGATGGGGCCTGGCTACACCTTC